This is a list of T cell receptor beta chains from one sample in a study of blood T cell repertoires in COVID-19. The assay was immunoSEQ multiplex PCR, and TCRdb's table has in-frame clones only and misses some. The sample records 120,000 to 150,000 clones, 88% being singletons. The sequenced material came from peripheral blood. These receptor sequences come from a human donor in a cohort sampled during active COVID-19. CDR3s include the opening cysteine and the closing phenylalanine or tryptophan. The order of the fields is V gene, clone size, J gene, D gene, CDR3 DNA, CDR3 protein. D genes are given only for firm matches. Not all rows give a size; the values are once, few, many and, for expanded clones, a class.

v_call: TRBV6-2/TRBV6-3
clone_size: NA
j_call: TRBJ2-2
d_call: NA
cdr3_nt: TGTGCCAGCAGTGACTTCGCCGGGGAGCTGTTTTTT
cdr3_aa: CASSDFAGELFF

v_call: TRBV20-1
clone_size: NA
j_call: TRBJ1-1
d_call: NA
cdr3_nt: TGTAGGGTGGGGGCCGGGACTGAAGCTTTCTTT
cdr3_aa: CRVGAGTEAFF

v_call: TRBV28
clone_size: few
j_call: TRBJ1-5
d_call: NA
cdr3_nt: TGTGCCAGCAGAGAGGCAGGGAATAGCAATCAGCCCCAGCATTTT
cdr3_aa: CASREAGNSNQPQHF

v_call: TRBV30
clone_size: NA
j_call: TRBJ1-6
d_call: NA
cdr3_nt: TGTGCCTGGACCCCGGGACTCCTAAGTGGCTCCTATAATTCACCCCTCCACTTT
cdr3_aa: CAWTPGLLSGSYNSPLHF

v_call: TRBV4-3
clone_size: NA
j_call: TRBJ2-4
d_call: NA
cdr3_nt: TGCGCCAGCAGCCAAGGAACGGTTTCGCGGCAAAACATTCAGTACTTC
cdr3_aa: CASSQGTVSRQNIQYF

v_call: TRBV7-2
clone_size: NA
j_call: TRBJ1-1
d_call: NA
cdr3_nt: TGTGCCAGCAGTCCCCGCCAGGGGTCTAACACTGAAGCTTTCTTT
cdr3_aa: CASSPRQGSNTEAFF

v_call: TRBV7-3
clone_size: NA
j_call: TRBJ2-2
d_call: NA
cdr3_nt: TGTGCCAGCAGCCTCGACACCGCCGGGGAGCTGTTTTTT
cdr3_aa: CASSLDTAGELFF

v_call: TRBV6-6
clone_size: NA
j_call: TRBJ2-7
d_call: NA
cdr3_nt: TGTGCCAGCAGCCACGGGTGGGGGGGCCCCAACGAGCAGTACTTC
cdr3_aa: CASSHGWGGPNEQYF

v_call: TRBV27
clone_size: NA
j_call: TRBJ2-1
d_call: TRBD2
cdr3_nt: TGTGCCAGCAGTTCCTTTAGCGGGAGCTCCTACAATGAGCAGTTCTTC
cdr3_aa: CASSSFSGSSYNEQFF

v_call: TRBV5-4
clone_size: NA
j_call: TRBJ2-3
d_call: NA
cdr3_nt: TGTGCCAGCAGCTTTCTTCTCCCACGGGAGTGGACAGATACGCAGTATTTT
cdr3_aa: CASSFLLPREWTDTQYF

v_call: TRBV6-5
clone_size: once
j_call: TRBJ1-1
d_call: TRBD1
cdr3_nt: TGTGCCAGCAGTTACCGGGGACAGGCCAACGCTGAAGCCTTCTTT
cdr3_aa: CASSYRGQANAEAFF

v_call: TRBV6-5
clone_size: NA
j_call: TRBJ2-7
d_call: NA
cdr3_nt: TGTGCCAGCACCCTCGGGGCCAGGGGCGCGGACGAGCAGTACTTC
cdr3_aa: CASTLGARGADEQYF

v_call: TRBV7-9
clone_size: NA
j_call: TRBJ2-6
d_call: TRBD1
cdr3_nt: TGTGCCAGCAGCGCGGACAGGGCTGGGGCCAACGTCCTGACTTTC
cdr3_aa: CASSADRAGANVLTF

v_call: TRBV11-3
clone_size: NA
j_call: TRBJ1-1
d_call: NA
cdr3_nt: TGTGCCAGCAGTTTTACAGGGACCACTGAAGCTTTCTTT
cdr3_aa: CASSFTGTTEAFF

v_call: TRBV7-2
clone_size: once
j_call: TRBJ1-2
d_call: NA
cdr3_nt: TGTGCCAGCAGCAGGGACATTTCTAACTATGGCTACACCTTC
cdr3_aa: CASSRDISNYGYTF

v_call: TRBV7-2
clone_size: NA
j_call: TRBJ2-1
d_call: TRBD2
cdr3_nt: TGTGCCAGAAGGGGCGGGAGGTCCTACAATGAGCAGTTCTTC
cdr3_aa: CARRGGRSYNEQFF

v_call: TRBV15
clone_size: NA
j_call: TRBJ2-1
d_call: NA
cdr3_nt: TGTGCCACCAGCAGAGAGTGGGGAGTGGATGAGCAGTTCTTC
cdr3_aa: CATSREWGVDEQFF

v_call: TRBV5-6
clone_size: once
j_call: TRBJ1-2
d_call: NA
cdr3_nt: TGTGCCAGCAGCTGGAGGAGGACTGAGTATGGCTACACCTTC
cdr3_aa: CASSWRRTEYGYTF

v_call: TRBV18
clone_size: NA
j_call: TRBJ2-1
d_call: TRBD2
cdr3_nt: TGTGCCAGCTCACCTCTTCTTCGCCTAGCGGGAGCCAATGAGCAGTTCTTC
cdr3_aa: CASSPLLRLAGANEQFF